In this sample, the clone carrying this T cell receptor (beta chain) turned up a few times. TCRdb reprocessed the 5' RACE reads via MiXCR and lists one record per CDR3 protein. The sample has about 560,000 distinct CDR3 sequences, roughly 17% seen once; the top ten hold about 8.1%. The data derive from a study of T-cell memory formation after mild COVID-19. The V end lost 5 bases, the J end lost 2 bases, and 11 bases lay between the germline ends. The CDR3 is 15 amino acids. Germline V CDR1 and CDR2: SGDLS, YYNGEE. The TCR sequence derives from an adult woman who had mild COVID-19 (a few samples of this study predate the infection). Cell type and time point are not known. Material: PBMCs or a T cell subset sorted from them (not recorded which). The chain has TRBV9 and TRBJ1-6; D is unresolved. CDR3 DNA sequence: TGTGCCAGCAGTGATAAATCAGCCTATAATTCACCCCTCCACTTT. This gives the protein CASSDKSAYNSPLHF.